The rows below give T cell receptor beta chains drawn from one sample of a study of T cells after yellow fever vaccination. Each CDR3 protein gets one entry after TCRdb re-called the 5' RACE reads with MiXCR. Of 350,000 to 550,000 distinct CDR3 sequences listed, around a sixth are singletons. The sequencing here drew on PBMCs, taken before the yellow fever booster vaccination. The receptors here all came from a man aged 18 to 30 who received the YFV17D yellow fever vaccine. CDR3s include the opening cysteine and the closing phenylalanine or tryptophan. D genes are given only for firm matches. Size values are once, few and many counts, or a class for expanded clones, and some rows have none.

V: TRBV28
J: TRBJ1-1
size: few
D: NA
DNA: TGTGCCTCGGGGGGAGCTTTCTTT
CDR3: CASGGAFF

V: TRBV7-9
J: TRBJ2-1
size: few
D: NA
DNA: TGTGCCAGCAGCTTAGGAGAGATAGATGAGCAGTTCTTC
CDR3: CASSLGEIDEQFF

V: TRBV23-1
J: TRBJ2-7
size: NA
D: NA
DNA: TGCGCCAGCAGTACTACCCCTGTCGCCTACGAGCAGTACTTC
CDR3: CASSTTPVAYEQYF

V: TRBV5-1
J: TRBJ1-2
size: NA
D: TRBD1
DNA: TGCGCCAGCAGCCTGGTGAGGGGGCAACTTGGCTACACCTTC
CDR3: CASSLVRGQLGYTF

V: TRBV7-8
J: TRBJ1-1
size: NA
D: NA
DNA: TGTGCCAGCAGCCGCCCGACAGCGAACACTGAAGCTTTCTTT
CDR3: CASSRPTANTEAFF

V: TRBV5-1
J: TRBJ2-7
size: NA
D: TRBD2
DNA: TGCGCCAGCGGAAGACTAGCGGGGGCCTCCTACGAGCAGTACTTC
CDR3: CASGRLAGASYEQYF

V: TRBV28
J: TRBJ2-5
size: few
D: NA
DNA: TGTGCCAGCAGTGAGGGTCTAGAGACCCAGTACTTC
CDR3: CASSEGLETQYF

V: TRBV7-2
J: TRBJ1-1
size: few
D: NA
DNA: TGTGCCAGCAGCTTAGTGGACGGGGGGAACACTGAAGCTTTCTTT
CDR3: CASSLVDGGNTEAFF

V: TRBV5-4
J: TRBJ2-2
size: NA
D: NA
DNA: TGTGCCAGCAGCTTTGCGAGCACGAACACCGGGGAGCTGTTTTTT
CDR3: CASSFASTNTGELFF

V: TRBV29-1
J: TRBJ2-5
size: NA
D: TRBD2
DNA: TGCAGCGTTGATACTAGCGGGATCGAGACCCAGTACTTC
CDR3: CSVDTSGIETQYF

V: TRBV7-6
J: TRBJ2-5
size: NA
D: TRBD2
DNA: TGTGCCAGCAGCTTATTACTAGCGGAGTCGAGGGGCCAGTACTTC
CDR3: CASSLLLAESRGQYF

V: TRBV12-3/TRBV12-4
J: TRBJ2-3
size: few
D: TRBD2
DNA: TGTGCCAGCAACAGAATATTCCTAGCGGGGGGGCTCGGAGATACGCAGTATTTT
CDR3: CASNRIFLAGGLGDTQYF

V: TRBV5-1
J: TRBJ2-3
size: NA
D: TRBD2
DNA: TGCGCCAGCAGCTTCCCGCGACTAGCGGGGGGGGATACGCAGTATTTT
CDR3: CASSFPRLAGGDTQYF

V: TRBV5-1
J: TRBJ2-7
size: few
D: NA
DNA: TGCGCCAGCAGCTTGCAAGGGGTCCACGAGCAGTACTTC
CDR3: CASSLQGVHEQYF

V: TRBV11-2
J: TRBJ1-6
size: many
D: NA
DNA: TGTGCCAGCAGCTTATCGTTGGAGGGTTATCGGCCCCTCCACTTT
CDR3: CASSLSLEGYRPLHF

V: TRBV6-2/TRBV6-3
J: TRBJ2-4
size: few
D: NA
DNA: TGTGCCAGCACACAGGGTGACATTCAGTACTTC
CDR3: CASTQGDIQYF

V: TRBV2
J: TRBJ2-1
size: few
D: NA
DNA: TGTGCCAGCAATTTCGACGGAACCAATGAGCAGTTCTTC
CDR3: CASNFDGTNEQFF

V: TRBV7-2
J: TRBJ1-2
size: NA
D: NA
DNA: TGTGCCAGCAGCTTGGAGAGGGGGGCAGGTGGGCATGGCTACACCTTC
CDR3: CASSLERGAGGHGYTF

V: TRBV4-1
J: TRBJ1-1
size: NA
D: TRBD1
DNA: TGCGCCAGCATCCAGGCACAGGGGACCCCTGAAGCTTTCTTT
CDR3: CASIQAQGTPEAFF

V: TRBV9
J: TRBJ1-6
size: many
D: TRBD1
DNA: TGTGCCAGCAGCCACAGGGGGGATTCACCCCTCCACTTT
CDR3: CASSHRGDSPLHF

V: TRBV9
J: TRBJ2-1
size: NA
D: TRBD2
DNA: TGTGCCAGCAGCGTAGGTAGCGGGGGGTCCTACAATGAGCAGTTCTTC
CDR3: CASSVGSGGSYNEQFF

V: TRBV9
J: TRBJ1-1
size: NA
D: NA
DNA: TGTGCCAGCAGCGTAGCCGGGGACCCCGGGGTTGAAGCTTTCTTT
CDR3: CASSVAGDPGVEAFF

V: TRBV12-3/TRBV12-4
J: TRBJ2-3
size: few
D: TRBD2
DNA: TGTGCCAGCAAAGGTCCTAGCGGGGGCACAGATACGCAGTATTTT
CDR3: CASKGPSGGTDTQYF

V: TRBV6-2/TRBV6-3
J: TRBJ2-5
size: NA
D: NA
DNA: TGTGCCAGCAGTTACTCGCAAATGGGGGAGACCCAGTACTTC
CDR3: CASSYSQMGETQYF

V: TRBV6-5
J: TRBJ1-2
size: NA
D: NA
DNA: TGTGCCAGCAGTTACTCGATGGTCAGGGCGGGTGGCTACACCTTC
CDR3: CASSYSMVRAGGYTF

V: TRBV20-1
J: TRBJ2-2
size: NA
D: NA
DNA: TGCAGTGCTAGGGCGGGTTCCGCCGGGGAGCTGTTTTTT
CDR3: CSARAGSAGELFF

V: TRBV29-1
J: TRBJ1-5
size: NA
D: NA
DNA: TGCAGCGTTGCCCCGGCGGGGCGGGGGCAGCCCCAGCATTTT
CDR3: CSVAPAGRGQPQHF

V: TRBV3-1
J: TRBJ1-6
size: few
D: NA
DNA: TGTGCCAGCAGCCATTTGGCCTCGGAATCACCCCTCCACTTT
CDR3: CASSHLASESPLHF

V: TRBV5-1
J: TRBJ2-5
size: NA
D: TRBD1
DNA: TGCGCCAGTAAACAACTGGACAGGGGGCTTGAGACCCAGTACTTC
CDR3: CASKQLDRGLETQYF

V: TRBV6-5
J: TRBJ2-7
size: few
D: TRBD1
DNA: TGTGCCAGCAGTTACTCAACAGGGGAATACGAGCAGTACTTC
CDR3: CASSYSTGEYEQYF

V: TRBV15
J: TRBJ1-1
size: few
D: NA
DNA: TGTGCCACCAGCAGAGGGGGGAAAGTGAACACTGAAGCTTTCTTT
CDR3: CATSRGGKVNTEAFF

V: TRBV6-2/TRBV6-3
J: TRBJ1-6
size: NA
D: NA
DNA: TGTGCCAGCAGTTACTCGGGGGTCTCGAATTCACCCCTCCACTTT
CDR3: CASSYSGVSNSPLHF

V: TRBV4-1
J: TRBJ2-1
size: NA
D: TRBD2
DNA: TGCGCCAGCAGGCCCACTAGCGGGGGGGTCAATGAGCAGTTCTTC
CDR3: CASRPTSGGVNEQFF

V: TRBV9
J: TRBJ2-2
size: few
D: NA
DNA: TGTGCCAGCAGCGTAGTTGGCGGGGAGCTGTTTTTT
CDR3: CASSVVGGELFF

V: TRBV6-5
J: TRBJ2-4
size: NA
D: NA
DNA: TGTGCCAGCAGTTCACGGGACACCCTAGCCAAAAACATTCAGTACTTC
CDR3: CASSSRDTLAKNIQYF

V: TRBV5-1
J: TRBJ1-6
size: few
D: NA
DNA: TGCGCCAGCAGCTTGGACAGTCCCTCTTCACCCCTCCACTTT
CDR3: CASSLDSPSSPLHF

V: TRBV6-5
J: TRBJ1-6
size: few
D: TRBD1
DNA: TGTGCCAGCAGAAGGGACAGGGTGAAGACACCCCTCCACTTT
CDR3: CASRRDRVKTPLHF

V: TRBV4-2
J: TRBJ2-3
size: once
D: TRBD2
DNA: TGTGCCAGCAGCCCCACTAGCGGGAGAGGGACAGATACGCAGTATTTT
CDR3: CASSPTSGRGTDTQYF

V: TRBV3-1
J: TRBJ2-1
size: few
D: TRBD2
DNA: TGTGCCAGCAACGGGGGGGCCTTCTACAATGAGCAGTTCTTC
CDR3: CASNGGAFYNEQFF

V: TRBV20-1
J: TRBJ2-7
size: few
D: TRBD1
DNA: TGCAGTGCTGCCCCAGGGGGATGGTATGAGCAGTACTTC
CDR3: CSAAPGGWYEQYF

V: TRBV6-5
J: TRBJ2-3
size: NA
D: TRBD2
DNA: TGTGCCAGCAGTTACTCGACGGGGGGGCTTGCAGATACGCAGTATTTT
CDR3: CASSYSTGGLADTQYF

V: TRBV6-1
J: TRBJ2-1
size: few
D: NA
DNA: TGTGCCAGCAGTGAACCCGGGGGGCCGGTTCATGAGTTCTTC
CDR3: CASSEPGGPVHEFF

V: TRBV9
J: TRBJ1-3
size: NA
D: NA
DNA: TGTGCCAGCAGCGTATTAGGTGGAAACACCATATATTTT
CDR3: CASSVLGGNTIYF

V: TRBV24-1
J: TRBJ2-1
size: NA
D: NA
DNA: TGTGCCACCAGTGATCTCGCCGGGACTGGCAGGGATGAGCAGTTCTTC
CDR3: CATSDLAGTGRDEQFF

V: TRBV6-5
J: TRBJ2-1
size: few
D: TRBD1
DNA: TGTGCCAGCAGTTACTCGATACAGGGGAGCTACAATGAGCAGTTCTTC
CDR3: CASSYSIQGSYNEQFF

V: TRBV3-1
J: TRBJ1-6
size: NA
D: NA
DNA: TGTGCCAGCAGCCAAGATGTCAGGGCGGATTCACCCCTCCACTTT
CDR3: CASSQDVRADSPLHF